The present entry profiles one T cell receptor beta chain with its context. Its antigen is unidentified. The sample is drawn from a study of OX40 agonist ivuxolimab in advanced cancers. Overall study findings and caveats: The average count of expanded clones was higher among CD8+ T cells than among CD4+. By week 6 at 0.1 to 3.0 mg/kg, blood CD4+ and CD8+ T cells had expanded clonally.

V was cut by 3 bases and J by 4 bases, with 13 bases left in between. Germline-derived CDR1 and CDR2 are SNHLY and FYNNEI. The CDR3 is 14 residues long. TCRdb keeps only in-frame clones here, not all; method: immunoSEQ multiplex PCR. This sample has 50,000 or so clones, with about 89% found just once. The chain recombines TRBV2 with TRBJ2-7; no reliable D call. Material: CD4+ or CD8+ T cells sorted from blood, obtained in a trial of the OX40 agonist ivuxolimab. The clonotype was recovered from an adult with an advanced solid tumor such as melanoma, head and neck, liver or kidney cancer. The CDR3: CASSDDSQTYEQYF. In nucleotides, the CDR3 is TGTGCCAGCAGTGATGACTCCCAAACTTACGAGCAGTACTTC.